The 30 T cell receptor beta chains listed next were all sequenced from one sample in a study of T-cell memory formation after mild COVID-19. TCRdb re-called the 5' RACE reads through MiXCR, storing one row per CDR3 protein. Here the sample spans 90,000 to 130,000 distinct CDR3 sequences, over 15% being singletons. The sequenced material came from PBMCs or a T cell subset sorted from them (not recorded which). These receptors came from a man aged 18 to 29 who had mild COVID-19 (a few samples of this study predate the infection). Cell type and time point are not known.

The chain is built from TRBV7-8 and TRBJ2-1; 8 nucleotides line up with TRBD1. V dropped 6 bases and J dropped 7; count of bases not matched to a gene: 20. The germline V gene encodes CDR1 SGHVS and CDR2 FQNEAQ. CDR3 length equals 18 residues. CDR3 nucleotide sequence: TGTGCCAGCAGACAAAAGCCCCAGGGGGCACCAATAGAGAATGAGCAGTTCTTC. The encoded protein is CASRQKPQGAPIENEQFF.

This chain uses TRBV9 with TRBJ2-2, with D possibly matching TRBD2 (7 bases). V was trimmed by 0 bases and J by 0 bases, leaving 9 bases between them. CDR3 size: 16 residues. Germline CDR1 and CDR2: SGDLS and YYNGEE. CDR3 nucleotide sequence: TGTGCCAGCAGCGTAGGGGAGGGGGCGAACACCGGGGAGCTGTTTTTT. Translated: CASSVGEGANTGELFF.

CDR3 DNA: TGTGCCAGCAGTTACGGGGAGGCCTACAATGAGCAGTTCTTC. This sequence encodes CASSYGEAYNEQFF. The gene calls are TRBV6-2 or TRBV6-3 and TRBJ2-1, with TRBD2 as a possible D gene (6 bases). Trimming shortened V by 2 bases and J by 2 bases, and 7 bases separated the two germline ends. The CDR3 consists of 14 residues. CDR1 and CDR2 from the germline V gene are MNHEY and SVGEGT.

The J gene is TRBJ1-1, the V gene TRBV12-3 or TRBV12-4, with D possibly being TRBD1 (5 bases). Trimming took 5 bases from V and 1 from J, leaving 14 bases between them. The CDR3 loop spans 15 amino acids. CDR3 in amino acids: CASSIPGAPNTEAFF. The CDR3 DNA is TGTGCCAGCAGTATCCCCGGGGCCCCGAACACTGAAGCTTTCTTT.

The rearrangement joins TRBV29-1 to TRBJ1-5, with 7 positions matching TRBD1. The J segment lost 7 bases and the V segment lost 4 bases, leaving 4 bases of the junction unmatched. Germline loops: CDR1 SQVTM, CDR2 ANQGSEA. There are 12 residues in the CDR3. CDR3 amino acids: CSVGQGQQPQHF. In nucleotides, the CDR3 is TGCAGCGTTGGTCAGGGACAGCAGCCCCAGCATTTT.

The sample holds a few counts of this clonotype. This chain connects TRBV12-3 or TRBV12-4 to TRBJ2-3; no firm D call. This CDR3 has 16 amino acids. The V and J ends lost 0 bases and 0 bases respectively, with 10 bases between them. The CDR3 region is CASSLAGSSSTDTQYF. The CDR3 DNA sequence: TGTGCCAGCAGTTTAGCGGGGTCCTCTAGCACAGATACGCAGTATTTT.

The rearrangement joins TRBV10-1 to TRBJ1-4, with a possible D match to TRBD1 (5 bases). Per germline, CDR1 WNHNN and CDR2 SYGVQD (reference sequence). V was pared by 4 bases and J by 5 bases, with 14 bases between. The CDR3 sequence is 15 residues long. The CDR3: CASSGARGENEKLFF. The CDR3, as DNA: TGCGCCAGCAGTGGAGCGAGGGGCGAAAATGAAAAACTGTTTTTT.

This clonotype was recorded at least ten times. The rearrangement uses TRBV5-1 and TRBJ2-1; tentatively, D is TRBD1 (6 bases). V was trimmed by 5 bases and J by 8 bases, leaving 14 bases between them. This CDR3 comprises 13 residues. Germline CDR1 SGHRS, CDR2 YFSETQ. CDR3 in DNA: TGCGCCAGCAGTACCGAAGGGGGATATGAGCAGTTCTTC. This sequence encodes CASSTEGGYEQFF.

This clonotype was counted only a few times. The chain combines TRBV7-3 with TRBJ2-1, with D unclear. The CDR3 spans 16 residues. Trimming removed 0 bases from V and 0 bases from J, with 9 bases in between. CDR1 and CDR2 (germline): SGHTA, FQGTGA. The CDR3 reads CASSLTSSSSYNEQFF. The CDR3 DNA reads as TGTGCCAGCAGCTTAACCTCGTCGAGCTCCTACAATGAGCAGTTCTTC.

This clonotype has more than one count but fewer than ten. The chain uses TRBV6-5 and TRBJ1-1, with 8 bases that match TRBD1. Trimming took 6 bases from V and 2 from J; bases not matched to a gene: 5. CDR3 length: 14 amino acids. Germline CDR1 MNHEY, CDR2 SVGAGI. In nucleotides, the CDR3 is TGTGCCAGCAGCGACGACAGGGGCAACACTGAAGCTTTCTTT. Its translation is CASSDDRGNTEAFF.

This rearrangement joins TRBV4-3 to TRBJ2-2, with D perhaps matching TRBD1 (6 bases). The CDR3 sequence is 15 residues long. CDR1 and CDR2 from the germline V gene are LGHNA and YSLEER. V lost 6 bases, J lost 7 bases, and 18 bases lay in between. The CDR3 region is CASSQSGRGFGELFF. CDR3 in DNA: TGCGCCAGCAGTCAGTCGGGCAGGGGCTTCGGGGAGCTGTTTTTT.

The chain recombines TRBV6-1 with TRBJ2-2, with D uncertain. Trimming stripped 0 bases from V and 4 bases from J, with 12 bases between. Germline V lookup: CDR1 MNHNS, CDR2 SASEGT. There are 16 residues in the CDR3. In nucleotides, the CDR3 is TGTGCCAGCAGTGAAGCGACGATACCTCGCACCGGGGAGCTGTTTTTT. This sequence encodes CASSEATIPRTGELFF.

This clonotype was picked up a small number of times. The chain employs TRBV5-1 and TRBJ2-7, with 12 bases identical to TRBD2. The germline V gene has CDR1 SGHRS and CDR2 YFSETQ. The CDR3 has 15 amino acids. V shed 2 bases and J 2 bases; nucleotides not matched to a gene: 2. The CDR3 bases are TGCGCCAGCAGCTTCGGGACTAGCGGGCCCTACGAGCAGTACTTC. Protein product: CASSFGTSGPYEQYF.

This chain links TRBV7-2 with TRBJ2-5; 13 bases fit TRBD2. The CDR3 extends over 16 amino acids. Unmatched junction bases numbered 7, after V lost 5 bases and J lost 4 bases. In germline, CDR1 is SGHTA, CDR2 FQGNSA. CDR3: CASSRTSGGAVETQYF. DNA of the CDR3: TGTGCCAGCAGCAGAACTAGCGGGGGGGCCGTAGAGACCCAGTACTTC.

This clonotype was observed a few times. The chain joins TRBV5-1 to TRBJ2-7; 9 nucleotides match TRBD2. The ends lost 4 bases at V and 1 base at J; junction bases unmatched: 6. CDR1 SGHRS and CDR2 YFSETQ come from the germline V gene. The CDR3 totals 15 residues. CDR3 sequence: CASSRLAGLSYEQYF. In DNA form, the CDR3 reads TGCGCCAGCAGCAGGCTAGCGGGACTATCCTACGAGCAGTACTTC.

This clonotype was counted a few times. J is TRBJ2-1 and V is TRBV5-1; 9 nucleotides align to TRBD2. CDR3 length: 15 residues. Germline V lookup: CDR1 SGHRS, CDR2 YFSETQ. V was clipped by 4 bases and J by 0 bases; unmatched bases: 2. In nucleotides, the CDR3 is TGCGCCAGCAGCATTAGCGGGGGCTCCTACAATGAGCAGTTCTTC. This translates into CASSISGGSYNEQFF.

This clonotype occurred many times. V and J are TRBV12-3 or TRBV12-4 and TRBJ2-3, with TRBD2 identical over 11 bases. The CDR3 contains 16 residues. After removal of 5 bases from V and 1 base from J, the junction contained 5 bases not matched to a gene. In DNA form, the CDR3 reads TGTGCCAGCAGTCCTCAACTAGCGGGGGGCACAGATACGCAGTATTTT. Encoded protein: CASSPQLAGGTDTQYF.

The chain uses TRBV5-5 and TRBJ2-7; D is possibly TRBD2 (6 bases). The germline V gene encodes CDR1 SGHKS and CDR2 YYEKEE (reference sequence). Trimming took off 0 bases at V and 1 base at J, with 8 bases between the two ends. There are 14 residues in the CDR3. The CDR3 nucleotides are TGTGCCAGCAGCTTGGGGGGAGGATCCTACGAGCAGTACGTC. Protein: CASSLGGGSYEQYV.

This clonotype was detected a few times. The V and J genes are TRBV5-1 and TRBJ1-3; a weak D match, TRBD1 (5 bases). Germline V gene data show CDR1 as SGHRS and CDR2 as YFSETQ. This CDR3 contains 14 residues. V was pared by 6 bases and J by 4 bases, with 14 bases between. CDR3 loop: CASTTGTFGNTIYF. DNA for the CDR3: TGCGCCAGCACGACGGGGACTTTCGGAAACACCATATATTTT.

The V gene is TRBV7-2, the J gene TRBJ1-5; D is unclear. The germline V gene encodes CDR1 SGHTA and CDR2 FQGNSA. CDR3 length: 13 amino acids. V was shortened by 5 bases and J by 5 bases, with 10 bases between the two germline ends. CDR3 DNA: TGTGCCAGCAGCCTACTGTCTGATCAGCCCCAGCATTTT. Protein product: CASSLLSDQPQHF.

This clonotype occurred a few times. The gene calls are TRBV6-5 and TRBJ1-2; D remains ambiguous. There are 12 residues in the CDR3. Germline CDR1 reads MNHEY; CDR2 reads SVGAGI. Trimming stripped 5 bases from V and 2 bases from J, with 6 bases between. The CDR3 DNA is TGTGCCAGCAGTCCAGGAAACTATGGCTACACCTTC. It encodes CASSPGNYGYTF.

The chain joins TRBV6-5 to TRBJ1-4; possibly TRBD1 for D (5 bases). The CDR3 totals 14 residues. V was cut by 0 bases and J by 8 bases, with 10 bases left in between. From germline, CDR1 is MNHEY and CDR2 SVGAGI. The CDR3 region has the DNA TGTGCCAGCAGTTACTCGCCGGGGGACGAAAAACTGTTTTTT. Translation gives CASSYSPGDEKLFF.

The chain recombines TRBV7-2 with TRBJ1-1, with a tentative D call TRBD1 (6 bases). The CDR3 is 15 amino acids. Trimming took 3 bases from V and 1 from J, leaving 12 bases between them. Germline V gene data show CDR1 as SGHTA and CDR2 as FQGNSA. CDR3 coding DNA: TGTGCCAGCAGCTTTTCCAGGGGAGCGAACACTGAAGCTTTCTTT. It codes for CASSFSRGANTEAFF.

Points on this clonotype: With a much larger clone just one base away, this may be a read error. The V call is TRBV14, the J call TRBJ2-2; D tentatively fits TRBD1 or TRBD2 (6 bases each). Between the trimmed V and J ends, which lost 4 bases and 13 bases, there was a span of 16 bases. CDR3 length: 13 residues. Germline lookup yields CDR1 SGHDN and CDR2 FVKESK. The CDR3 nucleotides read TGTGCCAGCAGCCTGGGTTCGGGGGCGACGCTGTTTTTT. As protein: CASSLGSGATLFF.

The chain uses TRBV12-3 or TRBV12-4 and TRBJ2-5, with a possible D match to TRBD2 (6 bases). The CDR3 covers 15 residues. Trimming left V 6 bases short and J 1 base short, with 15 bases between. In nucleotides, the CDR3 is TGTGCCAGCAGCCCCCGTGGGGGGTCCCAAGAGACCCAGTACTTC. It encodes CASSPRGGSQETQYF.

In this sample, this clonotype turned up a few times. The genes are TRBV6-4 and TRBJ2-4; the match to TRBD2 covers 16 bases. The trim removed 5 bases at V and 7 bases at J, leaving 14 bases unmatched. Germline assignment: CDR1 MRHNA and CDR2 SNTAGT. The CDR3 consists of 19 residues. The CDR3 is CASSSFSTGLAGGLNIQYF. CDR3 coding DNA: TGTGCCAGCAGTTCCTTTTCCACGGGACTAGCGGGGGGGTTGAACATTCAGTACTTC.

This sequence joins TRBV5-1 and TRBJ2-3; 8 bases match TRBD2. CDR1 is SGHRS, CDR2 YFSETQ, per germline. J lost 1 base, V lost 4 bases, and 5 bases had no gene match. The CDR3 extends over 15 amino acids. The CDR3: CASSRSGTRTDTQYF. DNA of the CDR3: TGCGCCAGCAGCCGTAGCGGGACACGCACAGATACGCAGTATTTT.

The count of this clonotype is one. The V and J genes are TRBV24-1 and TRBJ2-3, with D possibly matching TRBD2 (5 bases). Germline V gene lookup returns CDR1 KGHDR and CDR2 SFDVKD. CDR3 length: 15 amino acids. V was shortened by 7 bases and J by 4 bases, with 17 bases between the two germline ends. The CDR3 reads CATSPQKGASDTQYF. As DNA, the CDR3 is TGTGCCACCAGCCCCCAGAAGGGAGCATCAGATACGCAGTATTTT.

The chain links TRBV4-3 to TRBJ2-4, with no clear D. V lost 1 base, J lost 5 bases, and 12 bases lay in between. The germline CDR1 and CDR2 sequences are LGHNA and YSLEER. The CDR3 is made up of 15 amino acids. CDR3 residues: CASSQAEGIENIQYF. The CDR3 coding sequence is TGCGCCAGCAGCCAAGCGGAAGGCATAGAAAACATTCAGTACTTC.

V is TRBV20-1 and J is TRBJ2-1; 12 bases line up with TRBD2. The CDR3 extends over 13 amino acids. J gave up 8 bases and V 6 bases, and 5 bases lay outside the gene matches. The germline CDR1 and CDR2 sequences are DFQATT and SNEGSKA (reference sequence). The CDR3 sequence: CSAGGLAGYEQFF. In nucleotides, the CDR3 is TGCAGTGCGGGAGGACTAGCGGGGTATGAGCAGTTCTTC.